Following are 21 T cell receptor beta chains from one sample sequenced in a study of control samples from healthy donors and cancer patients. Method: immunoSEQ multiplex PCR; TCRdb's copy keeps in-frame clones and lacks some. The table has about 55,000 clones, over 75% seen once. Sequenced sample: blood. Source of these receptors: a man aged 50-60 years in good health.

J is TRBJ1-3 and V is TRBV7-8, with a possible D match to TRBD1 (6 bases). The CDR3 totals 14 residues. Looked up from germline, CDR1 is SGHVS and CDR2 is FQNEAQ. The ends were cut back, 5 bases at V and 5 bases at J, with 13 bases in the middle. Here the CDR3 reads CASSPRTDRNTIYF. The CDR3 DNA sequence: TGTGCCAGCAGCCCACGGACAGACAGAAACACCATATATTTT.

The V gene is TRBV3-1 (or the pseudogene TRBV3-2), the J gene TRBJ1-2; 8 bases are shared with TRBD1. The CDR3 extends over 15 amino acids. Trimming at V came to 2 bases and at J to 4 bases, leaving 6 bases not matched to a gene. Germline values: CDR1 LGHDT, CDR2 YNNKEL (reference sequence). CDR3 DNA sequence: TGTGCCAGCAGCCAAACCCTACAGGGGGGCTATGGCTACACCTTC. Protein product: CASSQTLQGGYGYTF.

This rearrangement joins TRBV7-9 to TRBJ2-1, with a weak D call TRBD1 (5 bases). V dropped 4 bases and J dropped 5 bases, with 12 bases sitting between them. The germline CDR1 and CDR2 sequences are SEHNR and FQNEAQ (reference sequence). This CDR3 has 14 residues. The CDR3 region is CASSSLLTDNEQFF. In DNA form, the CDR3 reads TGTGCCAGCAGCTCACTCCTGACAGACAATGAGCAGTTCTTC.

On this clone itself: An end of the junction does not agree with germline; a read error may underlie this. This chain connects TRBV11-2 to TRBJ2-2; 7 bases are shared with TRBD1. This CDR3 is 16 amino acids long. Germline values: CDR1 SGHAT, CDR2 FQNNGV. The CDR3 DNA follows: TGTGCCGGCAGCTTAGACAGGGACCTATACACCGGGGAGCTGTTTTTT. This translates into CAGSLDRDLYTGELFF.

This rearrangement joins TRBV6-4 to TRBJ2-1, with a weak D call TRBD2 (5 bases). This CDR3 contains 14 residues. V lost 0 bases and J 9 bases, leaving 12 bases between the germline ends. Germline loops: CDR1 MRHNA, CDR2 SNTAGT. CDR3 in amino acids: CASSDSLGEREQFF. CDR3 in DNA: TGTGCCAGCAGTGACTCCCTCGGGGAGCGTGAGCAGTTCTTC.

V is TRBV2 and J is TRBJ2-7; TRBD2 matches 10 bases. Germline V CDR1 and CDR2: SNHLY, FYNNEI. This CDR3 comprises 14 residues. Trimming removed 5 bases from V and 0 bases from J; junction bases left unmatched: 1. The CDR3 spells CASSWTSGSYEQYF. The CDR3 DNA reads as TGTGCCAGCAGTTGGACTAGCGGCTCCTACGAGCAGTACTTC.

The chain recombines TRBV28 with TRBJ2-5, with TRBD2 as a possible D gene (5 bases). CDR1 MDHEN and CDR2 SYDVKM come from the germline V gene. Trimming pared 8 bases from V and 2 bases from J, leaving 9 bases between. This CDR3 is 12 amino acids long. The CDR3 is CASGSHQETQYF. CDR3 DNA sequence: TGTGCCAGCGGGAGTCATCAAGAGACCCAGTACTTC.

J is TRBJ2-3 and V is TRBV7-2, with D possibly being TRBD2 (6 bases). Germline CDR1 and CDR2: SGHTA and FQGNSA. CDR3 length equals 16 residues. V was trimmed by 5 bases and J by 0 bases, leaving 15 bases between them. CDR3 region: CASSNLAFPSTDTQYF. CDR3 nucleotides: TGTGCCAGCAGCAACCTAGCGTTTCCTAGCACAGATACGCAGTATTTT.

The chain combines TRBV10-3 with TRBJ1-2; D might be TRBD1 (5 bases). CDR1 is ENHRY, CDR2 SYGVKD, per germline. The CDR3 has 14 residues. Trimming cost V 10 bases and J 2 bases, with 17 bases left between them. CDR3 protein: CATLAGTGNYGYTF. Here the CDR3 DNA reads TGTGCCACCCTCGCGGGGACGGGGAACTATGGCTACACCTTC.

This clone showed up just once. V and J are TRBV24-1 and TRBJ2-1, with 11 bases identical to TRBD2. The CDR3 runs 15 residues. Trimming removed 5 bases from V and 6 bases from J; junction bases left unmatched: 5. Germline CDR1 KGHDR, CDR2 SFDVKD. As DNA, the CDR3 is TGTGCCACCAGTGCCCTAGCGGGAGGCCTCAATGAGCAGTTCTTC. Translation gives CATSALAGGLNEQFF.

This chain uses TRBV25-1 with TRBJ1-3; D remains unclear. Germline V lookup: CDR1 MGHDK, CDR2 SYGVNS. The CDR3 loop spans 12 amino acids. The V and J ends lost 10 bases and 4 bases respectively, with 11 bases between them. The CDR3, as DNA: TGTGCCACCGAGACACCCGGAAACACCATATATTTT. Translated, it gives CATETPGNTIYF.

The rearrangement links TRBV20-1 to TRBJ2-1, with 12 bases fitting TRBD2. Germline V gene data show CDR1 as DFQATT and CDR2 as SNEGSKA (reference sequence). V dropped 3 bases and J dropped 1; count of bases not matched to a gene: 13. This CDR3 has 19 amino acids. The CDR3 here is CSASAVRRTSGMSYNEQFF. CDR3 DNA: TGCAGTGCTAGTGCCGTTCGGCGGACTAGCGGGATGTCCTACAATGAGCAGTTCTTC.

The CDR3 DNA follows: TGCAGCGTTGGAGGTGACTATATCACAGATACGCAGTATTTT. Translating it yields CSVGGDYITDTQYF. The chain has TRBV29-1 and TRBJ2-3; tentatively, D is TRBD2 (5 bases). The germline V gene encodes CDR1 SQVTM and CDR2 ANQGSEA. With 4 bases removed from V and 2 bases from J, the gap between germline ends came to 13 bases. The CDR3 is 14 amino acids.

The V gene is TRBV5-1, the J gene TRBJ2-3; maybe TRBD2 (6 bases). The V and J ends lost 0 bases and 2 bases respectively, with 7 bases between them. The V gene's germline CDR1 is SGHRS and CDR2 YFSETQ. CDR3 length: 14 amino acids. The CDR3 DNA is TGCGCCAGCAGCTTGGAGCGGGCCACAGATACGCAGTATTTT. It translates to CASSLERATDTQYF.

The chain links TRBV11-2 to TRBJ1-1, with D possibly matching TRBD1 (5 bases). The CDR3 is 14 residues long. The V gene's germline CDR1 is SGHAT and CDR2 FQNNGV. V was clipped by 2 bases and J by 4 bases, with 11 bases between them. CDR3 sequence (DNA): TGTGCCAGCAGCTTAAAGGGGTTCACCACTGAAGCTTTCTTT. This codes for CASSLKGFTTEAFF.

The chain has TRBV25-1 and TRBJ2-7; D gene ambiguous. Trimming took 6 bases from V and 6 from J, leaving 9 bases between them. This CDR3 is 11 amino acids long. Germline V gene data show CDR1 as MGHDK and CDR2 as SYGVNS. CDR3: CASRRTGEQYF. The CDR3 DNA reads as TGTGCCAGCAGAAGGACGGGCGAGCAGTACTTC.

This clone is a singleton in its sample. The chain links TRBV24-1 to TRBJ1-5, with a weak D call TRBD1 (5 bases). The V and J ends lost 6 bases and 3 bases respectively, with 14 bases between them. The CDR3 length is 15 residues. Looked up from germline, CDR1 is KGHDR and CDR2 is SFDVKD. CDR3 in DNA: TGTGCCACCAGTAATCCGGGACTACCCAATCAGCCCCAGCATTTT. Its translation is CATSNPGLPNQPQHF.

This clone appeared once. The rearrangement links TRBV18 to TRBJ2-1, with a tentative D call TRBD2 (6 bases). Germline lookup yields CDR1 KGHSH and CDR2 LQKENI. Deletions cut 3 bases from V and 7 bases from J, with 10 bases between. The CDR3 is 13 residues long. CDR3 coding DNA: TGTGCCAGCTCACCGCGGGACGGGAATGAGCAGTTCTTC. Its translation: CASSPRDGNEQFF.

This sequence joins TRBV5-1 and TRBJ2-7, with 8 bases matching TRBD2. The length of the CDR3 is 13 residues. CDR1 is SGHRS, CDR2 YFSETQ, per germline. Germline trimming cut 0 bases from V and 6 bases from J; bases unmatched to any gene: 2. Here the CDR3 reads CASSLAREGEQYF. For the CDR3, the DNA is TGCGCCAGCAGCTTGGCTCGGGAGGGCGAGCAGTACTTC.

The J gene is TRBJ2-3, the V gene TRBV9; D not resolved. This CDR3 spans 15 amino acids. Deletions cut 3 bases from V and 2 bases from J, with 13 bases between. Germline V gene lookup returns CDR1 SGDLS and CDR2 YYNGEE. The CDR3 spells CASSARPLYTDTQYF. The CDR3 DNA follows: TGTGCCAGCAGCGCTCGCCCCCTTTACACAGATACGCAGTATTTT.

The chain couples TRBV19 to TRBJ2-1, with 11 bases that match TRBD2. This CDR3 is 15 amino acids long. The trim removed 2 bases at V and 7 bases at J, leaving 4 bases unmatched. Germline V gives CDR1 LNHDA, CDR2 SQIVND (reference sequence). As DNA, the CDR3 is TGTGCCAGTAGTATATTAAGGACTAGCGGGAATGAGCAGTTCTTC. It codes for CASSILRTSGNEQFF.